The 23 T cell receptor beta chains below come from one sample, sequenced in a study of T cell repertoires in cytomegalovirus infection. TCRdb re-called the reads through MiXCR, storing one row per CDR3 protein. The sample records about 920,000 distinct CDR3 sequences, around 32% being singletons. No antigen has been identified for these receptors. This sample comprised cultured CD8+ T cells from PBMCs, obtained from culture after CMV antigen stimulation. The receptor source for this set is a human donor in good health (CMV status not recorded). Some clones in this sample may be carry-over from other donors' samples.

This clonotype was picked up many times. V usage is TRBV19 and J usage is TRBJ1-6; the D is unclear. The CDR3 runs 16 residues. Germline assignment: CDR1 LNHDA and CDR2 SQIVND (reference sequence). V shed 6 bases and J shed 8 bases, with 20 bases lying between them. The CDR3 DNA reads TGTGCCAGTAGGTCCAGAGGGTCCCCCCTGGATTCACCCCTCCACTTT. Protein sequence: CASRSRGSPLDSPLHF.

In its sample, this clonotype was seen many times. The V and J genes are TRBV7-8 and TRBJ2-7; D may be TRBD2 (5 bases). Germline CDR1 is SGHVS and CDR2 is FQNEAQ. The V end was cut by 5 bases, the J end by 2 bases, with 13 bases between. The CDR3 consists of 14 residues. The CDR3 is CASSTGTATYEQYV. CDR3 nucleotide sequence: TGTGCCAGCAGCACGGGAACGGCAACCTACGAGCAGTACGTC.

Ten or more counts support this clonotype. The gene calls are TRBV12-3 or TRBV12-4 and TRBJ2-3; 7 nucleotides align to TRBD1. The CDR3 covers 12 residues. Trimming removed 6 bases from V and 6 bases from J; junction bases left unmatched: 3. The CDR3 sequence: CASSKQGDTQYF. CDR3 sequence (DNA): TGTGCCAGCAGCAAACAGGGGGATACGCAGTATTTT.

At least ten counts were recorded for this clonotype. The chain employs TRBV7-8 and TRBJ2-4; 9 bases map to TRBD1. V lost 3 bases and J lost 3; bases outside the gene matches: 15. CDR1 is SGHVS and CDR2 is FQNEAQ in the germline V gene. The CDR3 length is 19 residues. The CDR3 spells CASSFLGQGRGLGKNIQYF. DNA for the CDR3: TGTGCCAGCAGCTTCCTCGGACAGGGGAGGGGTCTGGGCAAAAACATTCAGTACTTC.

This clonotype was counted a few times. The chain carries TRBV18 and TRBJ2-7; D ambiguous. Trimming left V 2 bases short and J 5 bases short, with 16 bases between. The CDR3 spans 15 residues. Per germline, CDR1 KGHSH and CDR2 LQKENI. The CDR3 loop is CASSPIDFRAHEQYV. CDR3 DNA: TGTGCCAGCTCACCAATTGACTTTCGAGCCCACGAGCAGTACGTC.

The chain joins TRBV6-1 to TRBJ2-1, with D tentatively TRBD1 or TRBD2 (5 bases each). CDR1 and CDR2 (germline): MNHNS, SASEGT. The V gene lost 3 bases and the J gene lost 0 bases, with 12 bases spanning the gap. There are 16 residues in the CDR3. The CDR3 DNA sequence: TGTGCCAGCAGTGATTCCGGGACCACCTCCTACAATGAGCAGTTCTTC. Translation gives CASSDSGTTSYNEQFF.

This clonotype was counted only a few times. V and J are TRBV6-1 and TRBJ1-2; D is uncertain. The V end was cut by 1 base, the J end by 4 bases, with 13 bases between. This CDR3 contains 15 residues. Germline values: CDR1 MNHNS, CDR2 SASEGT. In DNA form, the CDR3 reads TGTGCCAGCAGTGAAGACGTGGCAGTCGTCTATGGCTACACCTTC. It specifies CASSEDVAVVYGYTF.

This clonotype has ten or more counts. This sequence joins TRBV7-2 and TRBJ2-1; 9 bases agree with TRBD1. Germline V gene data show CDR1 as SGHTA and CDR2 as FQGNSA. The V and J ends lost 5 bases and 9 bases, in that order; junction bases with no gene match: 17. The CDR3 contains 17 residues. CDR3 residues: CASSTRDRASYRTEQFF. The CDR3, as DNA: TGTGCCAGCAGCACCCGGGACAGGGCCTCCTATAGAACTGAGCAGTTCTTC.

This clonotype showed up many times. The chain is built from TRBV4-3 and TRBJ2-5; no clear D gene. Per the germline V gene, CDR1 is LGHNA and CDR2 is YSLEER. With 1 base removed from V and 0 bases from J, the gap between germline ends came to 18 bases. The CDR3 contains 18 residues. The CDR3 nucleotides read TGCGCCAGCAGCCAAGTGTTGGGGAAGAAAAAGTACCAAGAGACCCAGTACTTC. It codes for CASSQVLGKKKYQETQYF.

The V call is TRBV18, the J call TRBJ1-1; D ambiguous. Trimming took 2 bases from V and 0 from J, leaving 10 bases between them. This CDR3 is 15 amino acids long. Germline CDR1 is KGHSH and CDR2 is LQKENI. The CDR3 sequence is CASSPYNGVNTEAFF. The DNA for the CDR3 is TGTGCCAGCTCACCATACAACGGAGTGAACACTGAAGCTTTCTTT.

This clonotype has at least ten counts. V usage is TRBV27 and J usage is TRBJ2-3; 9 bases fit TRBD2. V gave up 7 bases and J gave up 0 bases; unmatched junction bases: 2. CDR1 and CDR2 (germline): MNHEY, SMNVEV (reference sequence). CDR3 length: 14 residues. In nucleotides, the CDR3 is TGTGCCAGCACCCTAGCGGGGAGCACAGATACGCAGTATTTT. This gives the protein CASTLAGSTDTQYF.

This clonotype has only a few counts. This chain uses TRBV7-9 with TRBJ2-5, with D unclear. Germline values: CDR1 SEHNR, CDR2 FQNEAQ (reference sequence). The V end was cut by 3 bases, the J end by 3 bases, with 11 bases between. This CDR3 is 14 amino acids long. The CDR3 nucleotides are TGTGCCAGCAGCTTCCAGGAATACAAAGAGACCCAGTACTTC. Residues: CASSFQEYKETQYF.

This clonotype came up a few times. The chain has TRBV9 and TRBJ2-1; D call uncertain. The CDR3 totals 11 residues. The germline V and J ends were trimmed by 1 base and 6 bases, with 2 bases remaining between them. Looked up from germline, CDR1 is SGDLS and CDR2 is YYNGEE. The CDR3 is CASSVTNEQFF. The CDR3 DNA follows: TGTGCCAGCAGCGTAACCAATGAGCAGTTCTTC. The variable domain in full, with the rest retrieved from reference TRBV9 and TRBJ2-1, is DSGVTQTPKHLITATGQRVTLRCSPRSGDLSVYWYQQSLDQGLQFLIQYYNGEERAKGNILERFSAQQFPDLHSELNLSSLELGDSALYFCASSVTNEQFFGPGTRLTVL.

The V and J genes are TRBV11-2 and TRBJ2-3; 8 positions match TRBD1. Germline assignment: CDR1 SGHAT and CDR2 FQNNGV. This CDR3 has 17 amino acids. Trimming cost V 1 base and J 6 bases; bases outside gene matches: 12. DNA of the CDR3: TGTGCCAGCAGCTTAGTCCCCTCCGGACGGGACAGGGATACGCAGTATTTT. It yields the protein CASSLVPSGRDRDTQYF.

This clonotype was seen many times. This chain links TRBV7-8 with TRBJ2-7; D call uncertain. V shed 7 bases and J shed 4 bases, with 23 bases lying between them. This CDR3 has 16 residues. Germline V CDR1 and CDR2: SGHVS, FQNEAQ. The CDR3 coding sequence is TGTGCCAGCAAAGGCCGAGGCAGAGCTTTGACGTACGAGCAGTACTTC. The encoded protein is CASKGRGRALTYEQYF.

The chain uses TRBV18 and TRBJ2-1; D may be TRBD1 or TRBD2 (5 bases each). Germline CDR1 is KGHSH and CDR2 is LQKENI. The CDR3 loop spans 16 amino acids. With 3 bases removed from V and 0 bases from J, the gap between germline ends came to 12 bases. Here the CDR3 reads CASSPPGTSSYNEQFF. The CDR3 DNA follows: TGTGCCAGCTCACCCCCCGGGACCAGCTCCTACAATGAGCAGTTCTTC.

The rearrangement uses TRBV7-9 and TRBJ1-5, with 9 bases identical to TRBD1. Germline CDR1 SEHNR, CDR2 FQNEAQ (reference sequence). The V and J ends lost 5 bases and 0 bases, in that order; junction bases with no gene match: 8. This CDR3 spans 17 amino acids. CDR3 loop: CASSPTGGKFSNQPQHF. DNA of the CDR3: TGTGCCAGCAGCCCGACAGGGGGGAAATTTAGCAATCAGCCCCAGCATTTT.

The chain couples TRBV20-1 to TRBJ2-6; D remains unclear. This CDR3 region has 16 residues. Germline CDR1 is DFQATT and CDR2 is SNEGSKA (reference sequence). V shed 1 base and J shed 0 bases, with 10 bases lying between them. CDR3 in DNA: TGCAGTGCTAGAGTACTTCAGATCTCTGGGGCCAACGTCCTGACTTTC. Translated, it gives CSARVLQISGANVLTF.

Many counts were recorded for this clonotype. The chain links TRBV7-8 to TRBJ2-6, with TRBD1 as a possible D gene (6 bases). Germline V gene data show CDR1 as SGHVS and CDR2 as FQNEAQ. CDR3 length: 17 amino acids. Between the trimmed V and J ends, which lost 2 bases and 0 bases, there was a span of 11 bases. CDR3: CASSLTPGASGANVLTF. The DNA of the CDR3 is TGTGCCAGCAGCTTAACCCCAGGGGCCTCTGGGGCCAACGTCCTGACTTTC. Complete variable domain (other parts from reference TRBV7-8 and TRBJ2-6): GAGVSQSPRYKVAKRGQDVALRCDPISGHVSLFWYQQALGQGPEFLTYFQNEAQLDKSGLPSDRFFAERPEGSVSTLKIQRTQQEDSAVYLCASSLTPGASGANVLTFGAGSRLTVL.

This clonotype was observed a handful of times. The junction and the germline gene differ at one end; a read error may be behind it. This rearrangement joins TRBV7-6 to TRBJ2-3, with D perhaps matching TRBD1 or TRBD2 (5 bases each). The germline CDR1 and CDR2 sequences are SGHVS and FNYEAQ. This CDR3 comprises 17 residues. The CDR3: CASSLAYGPGPTDTQYF. The DNA of the CDR3 is TGTGCCAGCAGCCTAGCTTATGGACCAGGGCCGACAGATACGCAGTATTTT.

This clonotype showed up just once. The chain employs TRBV27 and TRBJ1-5; 10 bases align to TRBD1. From germline, CDR1 is MNHEY and CDR2 SMNVEV (reference sequence). With V trimmed by 6 bases and J by 9 bases, 11 bases remained unmatched. This CDR3 spans 15 amino acids. CDR3 nucleotides: TGTGCCAGCAGAATGGACAGGGGGATAAGTCGGCCCCAGCATTTT. Protein product: CASRMDRGISRPQHF.

V and J are TRBV9 and TRBJ1-2; the D is unclear. CDR3 size: 9 residues. Trimming pared 4 bases from V and 12 bases from J, leaving 7 bases between. In germline, CDR1 is SGDLS, CDR2 YYNGEE. DNA for the CDR3: TGTGCCAGCAGCCCCCGGGACACCTTC. It codes for CASSPRDTF.

V and J are TRBV6-2 or TRBV6-3 and TRBJ2-2; 9 bases are a match to TRBD2. V lost 10 bases and J lost 1; bases outside the gene matches: 10. Germline V gene data show CDR1 as MNHEY and CDR2 as SVGEGT. The CDR3 spans 16 residues. The CDR3 is CANQRGDQRNTGELFF. The CDR3 DNA sequence: TGTGCCAACCAGCGGGGGGACCAAAGGAACACCGGGGAGCTGTTTTTT.